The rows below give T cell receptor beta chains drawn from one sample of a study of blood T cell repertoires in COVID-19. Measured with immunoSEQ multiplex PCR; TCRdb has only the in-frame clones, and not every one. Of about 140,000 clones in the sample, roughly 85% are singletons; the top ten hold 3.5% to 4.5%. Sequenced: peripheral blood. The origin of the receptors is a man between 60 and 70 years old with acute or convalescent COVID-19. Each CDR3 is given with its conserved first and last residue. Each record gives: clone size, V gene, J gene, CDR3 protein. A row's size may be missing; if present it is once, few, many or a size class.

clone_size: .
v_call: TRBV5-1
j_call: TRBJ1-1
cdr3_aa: CASSLELDTEAFF

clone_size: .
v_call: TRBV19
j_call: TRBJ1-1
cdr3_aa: CAHPGEGPEAFF

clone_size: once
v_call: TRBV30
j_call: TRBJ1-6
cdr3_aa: CAWKIGGSPLHF

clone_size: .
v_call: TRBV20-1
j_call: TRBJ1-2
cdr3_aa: CSASDTGTVYYGYTF

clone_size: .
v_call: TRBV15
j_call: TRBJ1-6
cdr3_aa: CATSRTGTGGSPLHF

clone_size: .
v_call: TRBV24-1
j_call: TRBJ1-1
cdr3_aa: CATSRGTEAFF

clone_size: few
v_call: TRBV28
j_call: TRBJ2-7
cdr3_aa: CASSLDGRLTYEQYF

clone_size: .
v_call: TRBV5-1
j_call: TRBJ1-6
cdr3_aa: CASSLVTGNNSPLHF

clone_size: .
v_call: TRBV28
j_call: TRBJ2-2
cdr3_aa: CASSLYPPEGLFF

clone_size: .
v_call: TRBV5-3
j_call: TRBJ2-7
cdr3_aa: CARSAYRASHEQYF

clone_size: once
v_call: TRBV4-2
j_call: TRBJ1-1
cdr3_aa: CASSPSGGRTEAFF

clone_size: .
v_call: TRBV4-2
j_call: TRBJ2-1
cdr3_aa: CASSQDPGDNEQFF

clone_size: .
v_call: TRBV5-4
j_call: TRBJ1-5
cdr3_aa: CASSLVAKGQPQHF

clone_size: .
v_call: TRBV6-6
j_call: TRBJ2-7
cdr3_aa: CASTPLAGGPPYEQYF

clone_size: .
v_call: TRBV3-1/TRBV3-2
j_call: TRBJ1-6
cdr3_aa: CASGGGGHSPLHF

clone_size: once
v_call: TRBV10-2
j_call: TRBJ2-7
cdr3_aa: CASSFDSRTYEQYF

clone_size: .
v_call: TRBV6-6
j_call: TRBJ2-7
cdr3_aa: CASRPGTLRSYEQYF

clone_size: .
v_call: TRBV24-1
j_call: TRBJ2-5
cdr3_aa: CATSEAGTGWLETQYF

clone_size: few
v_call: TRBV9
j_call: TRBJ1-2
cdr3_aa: CASSVGQGGMYGYTF

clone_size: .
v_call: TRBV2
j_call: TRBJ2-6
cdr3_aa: CASTMYPGSGANVLTF

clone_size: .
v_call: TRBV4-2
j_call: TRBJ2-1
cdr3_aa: CASSQRDRQFF

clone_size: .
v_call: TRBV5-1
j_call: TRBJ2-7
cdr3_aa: CASSLLEGAEQYF

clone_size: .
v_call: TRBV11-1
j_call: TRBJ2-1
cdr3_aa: CASTPGLANNEQFF